The 5 T cell receptor beta chains below all came from one sample that was sequenced in a study of spatial heterogeneity in lung cancer. Findings of the study overall: The study found that expanded intratumoral alpha and beta TCR counts tracked tumor mutation counts.

The time point: sample taken at primary tumor resection. Each CDR3 protein is one row after TCRdb ran MiXCR on the 5' RACE reads. The sample lists under 20,000 distinct CDR3 sequences; under 8% were seen once. Their antigen targets remain unknown. The sequences come from lung tumor tissue, collected at surgery. The receptor source for this set is a male donor with early-stage non-small cell lung cancer.

This clonotype was recorded at least ten times. The library was designed around alpha chains, so this beta chain is a stray read whose abundance carries little weight. The chain recombines TRBV20-1 with TRBJ2-7; 9 nucleotides match TRBD2. CDR1 and CDR2 (germline): DFQATT, SNEGSKA (reference sequence). The CDR3 has 14 residues. The V segment lost 4 bases and the J segment 3 bases; nucleotides outside the gene matches: 7. As DNA, the CDR3 is TGCAGTGCTATTTCCGGGACTAGCAGCTACGAGCAGTACTTC. Amino acid sequence: CSAISGTSSYEQYF.

This clonotype came up many times. This beta chain is an unintended read in a library built for alpha chains; its size means little. CDR3 region: CASRVALASGELFF. In nucleotides, the CDR3 is TGTGCCAGCAGAGTGGCCCTAGCCAGCGGGGAGCTGTTTTTT. This sequence joins TRBV6-5 and TRBJ2-2, with D possibly being TRBD2 (5 bases). CDR1 is MNHEY, CDR2 SVGAGI, per germline. The CDR3 is 14 amino acids. Trimming pared 6 bases from V and 7 bases from J, leaving 15 bases between.

This clonotype was recorded at least ten times. This beta chain was picked up by a library intended for alpha chains and is off target, so its count carries little meaning. The J gene is TRBJ2-7, the V gene TRBV5-1; tentatively, D is TRBD1 (5 bases). V was clipped by 0 bases and J by 3 bases, with 13 bases between them. Germline CDR1 and CDR2: SGHRS and YFSETQ. The CDR3 contains 15 residues. CDR3 in DNA: TGCGCCAGCAGCTTGGATCCCCAGGGATACTACGAGCAGTACTTC. Residues: CASSLDPQGYYEQYF.

This clonotype is medium-sized (0.01 to 0.1%) by share. The library was designed around alpha chains, so this beta chain is a stray read whose abundance carries little weight. The genes are TRBV27 and TRBJ2-7; 9 bases agree with TRBD2. Germline V gene sequence: CDR1 MNHEY, CDR2 SMNVEV (reference sequence). This CDR3 region has 18 residues. J gave up 0 bases and V 1 base, and 10 bases lay outside the gene matches. The DNA for the CDR3 is TGTGCCAGCAGTTTATGGGGACCTAGCGGGACTAGCTCCTACGAGCAGTACTTC. Translating it yields CASSLWGPSGTSSYEQYF.

Comments on this clonotype: This beta chain is a stray read from a library made for alpha chains; its abundance is not meaningful. V gene TRBV20-1 combines with J gene TRBJ2-7, with TRBD2 identical over 8 bases. The CDR3 covers 13 residues. J was trimmed by 7 bases and V by 5 bases; bases with no gene match: 10. The germline gives CDR1 DFQATT, CDR2 SNEGSKA (reference sequence). The CDR3 region has the DNA TGCAGTGCTGAGCGGGGGTTTTCGGGAGAGCAGTACTTC. Its protein is CSAERGFSGEQYF.